Presented here are 32 T cell receptor beta chains from one specimen sequenced in a study of cytomegalovirus exposure and HLA in healthy donors. The data were produced by immunoSEQ multiplex PCR, yet TCRdb's version contains in-frame clones alone and is incomplete. The sample carries about 240,000 clones, around 88% recorded once. The sequenced material came from PBMCs. The source of these receptors is a woman aged 30 to 39 in good health and CMV-seropositive.

The chain joins TRBV5-1 to TRBJ2-7, with 12 bases identical to TRBD2. The CDR3 length is 17 residues. Germline loops: CDR1 SGHRS, CDR2 YFSETQ. V lost 5 bases, J lost 2 bases, and 11 bases stayed unmatched. This CDR3 reads CASRLGLAGLAPYEQYF. DNA of the CDR3: TGCGCCAGCAGACTCGGACTAGCGGGATTGGCTCCCTACGAGCAGTACTTC.

The chain couples TRBV27 to TRBJ2-2; 7 bases match TRBD2. Trimming removed 7 bases from V and 4 bases from J; junction bases left unmatched: 12. Germline CDR1 is MNHEY and CDR2 is SMNVEV (reference sequence). This CDR3 contains 16 residues. The chain's CDR3 is CASTDGRGGITGELFF. The CDR3 DNA is TGTGCCAGCACCGACGGGCGCGGGGGTATCACCGGGGAGCTGTTTTTT.

The chain joins TRBV14 to TRBJ2-1, with 10 positions matching TRBD2. In germline, CDR1 is SGHDN, CDR2 FVKESK. This CDR3 contains 15 residues. V shed 3 bases and J 6 bases; nucleotides not matched to a gene: 5. The CDR3 nucleotides are TGTGCCAGCAGCCACACTAGCGGGACCTTCAATGAGCAGTTCTTC. Its translation is CASSHTSGTFNEQFF.

V gene TRBV2 combines with J gene TRBJ2-7; TRBD2 aligns across 8 bases. The CDR3 has 13 residues. V lost 9 bases, J lost 0 bases, and 4 bases stayed unmatched. Germline loops: CDR1 SNHLY, CDR2 FYNNEI. CDR3 nucleotide sequence: TGTGCCAGTCTCAGCGGGAGCTCCTACGAGCAGTACTTC. This gives the protein CASLSGSSYEQYF.

This clone showed up just once. This sequence joins TRBV4-1 and TRBJ2-1; 11 bases line up with TRBD2. The CDR3 is 15 amino acids. CDR1 is MGHRA, CDR2 YSYEKL, per germline. V was pared by 0 bases and J by 9 bases, with 4 bases of the junction left unmatched. The CDR3 here is CASSQDQLAGAEQFF. As DNA, the CDR3 is TGCGCCAGCAGCCAAGATCAACTAGCGGGAGCTGAGCAGTTCTTC.

The chain uses TRBV7-3 and TRBJ2-5; TRBD2 aligns across 11 bases. The CDR3 length is 15 residues. J was trimmed by 3 bases and V by 5 bases; bases with no gene match: 5. Per germline, CDR1 SGHTA and CDR2 FQGTGA. The CDR3 DNA reads as TGTGCCAGCAGCCTGCTGGGACTAGCGGAAGAGACCCAGTACTTC. This gives the protein CASSLLGLAEETQYF.

The gene calls are TRBV6-4 and TRBJ1-1; D is unresolved. The CDR3 extends over 15 amino acids. Germline-derived CDR1 and CDR2 are MRHNA and SNTAGT. V lost 3 bases and J lost 3, with 14 bases in between. The CDR3 region is CASSEKAEGHTEAFF. The CDR3 bases are TGTGCCAGCAGTGAAAAGGCCGAGGGCCACACTGAAGCTTTCTTT.

Worth noting for this clone: Germline is not matched at one junction end, which may reflect a read error. The chain joins TRBV6-4 to TRBJ1-1; D not resolved. The length of the CDR3 is 13 residues. In germline, CDR1 is MRHNA, CDR2 SNTAGT. CDR3 sequence reads: CASTDGDGSEAFF. The CDR3 coding sequence is TGTGCCAGCACTGACGGAGATGGGTCTGAAGCTTTCTTT.

The V call is TRBV6-5, the J call TRBJ2-2, with D possibly being TRBD1 (6 bases). V gave up 5 bases and J gave up 0 bases, with 10 bases separating them. There are 15 residues in the CDR3. CDR1 is MNHEY, CDR2 SVGAGI, per germline. CDR3 residues: CASSPPGANTGELFF. The CDR3 coding sequence is TGTGCCAGCAGTCCACCAGGGGCGAACACCGGGGAGCTGTTTTTT.

The gene calls are TRBV7-9 and TRBJ2-1; D gene uncertain. Germline V gene lookup returns CDR1 SEHNR and CDR2 FQNEAQ (reference sequence). V gave up 1 base and J gave up 5 bases, with 6 bases separating them. The CDR3 is 13 residues long. The CDR3 DNA is TGTGCCAGCAGCTTAGTTCCTGACAATGAGCAGTTCTTC. This sequence encodes CASSLVPDNEQFF. Looking up the rest from reference TRBV7-9 and TRBJ2-1 gives the full variable domain: DTGVSQNPRHKITKRGQNVTFRCDPISEHNRLYWYRQTLGQGPEFLTYFQNEAQLEKSRLLSDRFSAERPKGSFSTLEIQRTEQGDSAMYLCASSLVPDNEQFFGPGTRLTVL.

About this clone: Different DNA sequences within this sample yield the same CDR3. The chain uses TRBV5-1 and TRBJ2-5; D is ambiguous. The CDR3 contains 12 residues. Germline assignment: CDR1 SGHRS and CDR2 YFSETQ. The ends were cut back, 1 base at V and 5 bases at J, with 6 bases in the middle. Here the CDR3 reads CASSLPEETQYF. CDR3 in DNA: TGCGCCAGCAGCTTGCCCGAGGAGACCCAGTACTTC.

The chain recombines TRBV5-1 with TRBJ1-5; 8 bases fit TRBD1. The CDR3 is made up of 14 amino acids. V lost 2 bases to trimming and J lost 5 bases; unmatched junction nucleotides: 3. Germline-derived CDR1 and CDR2 are SGHRS and YFSETQ. CDR3 DNA sequence: TGCGCCAGCAGCTTAACAGGGGGAGATCAGCCCCAGCATTTT. It specifies CASSLTGGDQPQHF.

J is TRBJ2-7 and V is TRBV27; weak D call: TRBD2 (5 bases). The CDR3 has 11 amino acids. CDR1 MNHEY and CDR2 SMNVEV come from the germline V gene (reference sequence). V lost 5 bases, J lost 7 bases, and 9 bases lay in between. CDR3 in DNA: TGTGCCAGCAGTGAGGGCGGGGAGCAGTACTTC. As protein: CASSEGGEQYF.

The chain employs TRBV19 and TRBJ1-2; no definite D call. This CDR3 spans 13 amino acids. The germline V and J ends were trimmed by 1 base and 3 bases, with 6 bases remaining between them. Germline V gene sequence: CDR1 LNHDA, CDR2 SQIVND (reference sequence). CDR3 sequence: CASSIGGDYGYTF. Written as DNA, the CDR3 is TGTGCCAGTAGTATAGGGGGAGACTATGGCTACACCTTC.

The rearrangement links TRBV28 to TRBJ1-2; no clear D gene. The germline V and J ends were trimmed by 3 bases and 6 bases, with 20 bases remaining between them. Germline-derived CDR1 and CDR2 are MDHEN and SYDVKM. The CDR3 consists of 16 residues. Here the CDR3 DNA reads TGTGCCAGCAGTTTGAACCGGGCTCGTGGGCGGGATGGCTACACCTTC. Translation: CASSLNRARGRDGYTF.

The chain has TRBV29-1 and TRBJ1-1; tentative D call: TRBD1 (6 bases). The CDR3 runs to 15 residues. V was cut by 7 bases and J by 3 bases, with 21 bases left in between. Germline V lookup: CDR1 SQVTM, CDR2 ANQGSEA. The CDR3 loop is CSAPTGTGKDTEAFF. Here the CDR3 DNA reads TGCAGCGCTCCAACCGGTACAGGGAAGGACACTGAAGCTTTCTTT. Full variable domain (rest looked up from reference TRBV29-1 and TRBJ1-1): SAVISQKPSRDICQRGTSLTIQCQVDSQVTMMFWYRQQPGQSLTLIATANQGSEATYESGFVIDKFPISRPNLTFSTLTVSNMSPEDSSIYLCSAPTGTGKDTEAFFGQGTRLTVV.

The chain joins TRBV7-6 to TRBJ2-7; TRBD1 matches 8 bases. Germline V gene lookup returns CDR1 SGHVS and CDR2 FNYEAQ. The V segment lost 1 base and the J segment 6 bases; nucleotides outside the gene matches: 5. CDR3 size: 14 residues. CDR3 in DNA: TGTGCCAGCAGCTTAGGGACAGGGACTCTCGAGCAGTACTTC. Amino acids: CASSLGTGTLEQYF.

The gene calls are TRBV28 and TRBJ2-5; D is perhaps TRBD1 (9 bases). Trimming cost V 5 bases and J 10 bases, with 20 bases left between them. CDR3 length: 14 amino acids. Germline V gives CDR1 MDHEN, CDR2 SYDVKM. This chain's CDR3 is CASSGDRAGGGQYF. The DNA for the CDR3 is TGTGCCAGCAGTGGGGACAGGGCCGGGGGGGGCCAGTACTTC.

This clone was recorded a few times. CDR3 region: CASSLGLAGEEQFF. The CDR3, as DNA: TGTGCCAGCAGCCTCGGACTAGCGGGAGAGGAGCAGTTCTTC. The J gene is TRBJ2-1, the V gene TRBV7-7; 13 bases agree with TRBD2. Trimming took 5 bases from V and 10 from J; bases not matched to a gene: 5. The CDR3 has 14 residues. Germline CDR1 is SSHAT and CDR2 is FNYEAQ (reference sequence).

The rearrangement joins TRBV5-1 to TRBJ2-1; TRBD2 matches at 10 bases. The junction had 6 bases not matched to a gene; V was cut back by 3 bases and J by 9 bases. Germline values: CDR1 SGHRS, CDR2 YFSETQ. CDR3 length: 14 residues. CDR3 nucleotides: TGCGCCAGCAGCTCACTAGCGGGATTCGGTGAGCAGTTCTTC. It translates to CASSSLAGFGEQFF.

This sequence joins TRBV9 and TRBJ1-1; D might be TRBD1 (6 bases). Germline CDR1 is SGDLS and CDR2 is YYNGEE. The CDR3 sequence is 13 residues long. The V end lost 4 bases, the J end lost 5 bases, and 12 bases lay between the germline ends. The CDR3 DNA sequence: TGTGCCAGCAGCAATGGGGGGGCGACTGAAGCTTTCTTT. Translation: CASSNGGATEAFF.

This chain joins TRBV18 and TRBJ2-7; possibly TRBD1 for D (5 bases). Germline loops: CDR1 KGHSH, CDR2 LQKENI. V lost 0 bases and J lost 3, with 9 bases in between. This CDR3 is built from 14 residues. The CDR3 is CASSPPSRDYEQYF. Here the CDR3 DNA reads TGTGCCAGCTCACCACCGTCCAGGGACTACGAGCAGTACTTC.

CDR3 DNA: TGTGCCAGCAGCTTGCTAGCGGGAGGGAACACCGGGGAGCTGTTTTTT. This codes for CASSLLAGGNTGELFF. The chain recombines TRBV11-3 with TRBJ2-2, with 11 bases fitting TRBD2. CDR1 is SGHNT, CDR2 YENEEA, per germline. CDR3 length equals 16 residues. V shed 3 bases, J shed 1 base, and the junction held 1 base outside the gene matches.

The CDR3 protein is CASSLGRQGSKDNYGYTF. CDR3 nucleotide sequence: TGCGCCAGCAGCTTGGGCCGACAGGGGTCCAAAGATAACTATGGCTACACCTTC. The rearrangement uses TRBV5-1 and TRBJ1-2, with 8 bases fitting TRBD1. Germline CDR1 reads SGHRS; CDR2 reads YFSETQ. The CDR3 extends over 18 amino acids. V lost 0 bases, J lost 1 base, and 11 bases stayed unmatched.

The V call is TRBV27, the J call TRBJ1-1; a possible D gene is TRBD1 (5 bases). Germline loops: CDR1 MNHEY, CDR2 SMNVEV (reference sequence). The CDR3 is 14 amino acids. V was trimmed by 2 bases and J by 0 bases, leaving 7 bases between them. CDR3 sequence reads: CASSLRGMNTEAFF. The CDR3 bases are TGTGCCAGCAGTTTAAGGGGCATGAACACTGAAGCTTTCTTT.

The rearrangement joins TRBV27 to TRBJ1-4; 7 nucleotides align to TRBD1. This CDR3 is built from 14 residues. The germline gives CDR1 MNHEY, CDR2 SMNVEV (reference sequence). V gave up 4 bases and J gave up 8 bases; unmatched junction bases: 7. This chain's CDR3 is CASSSGQVVEKLFF. The DNA for the CDR3 is TGTGCCAGCAGTTCAGGACAGGTGGTGGAAAAACTGTTTTTT. Full variable domain (rest looked up from reference TRBV27 and TRBJ1-4): EAQVTQNPRYLITVTGKKLTVTCSQNMNHEYMSWYRQDPGLGLRQIYYSMNVEVTDKGDVPEGYKVSRKEKRNFPLILESPSPNQTSLYFCASSSGQVVEKLFFGSGTQLSVL.

This clone was counted once. The chain carries TRBV5-4 and TRBJ2-5; D gene ambiguous. The V gene lost 2 bases and the J gene lost 2 bases, with 10 bases spanning the gap. CDR1 and CDR2 (germline): SGHNT, YYREEE (reference sequence). CDR3 length equals 14 residues. The CDR3 spells CASSFSRIQETQYF. The DNA of the CDR3 is TGTGCCAGCAGCTTCTCGCGGATTCAAGAGACCCAGTACTTC.

This sequence joins TRBV5-1 and TRBJ2-2, with D perhaps TRBD1 (6 bases). Germline-derived CDR1 and CDR2 are SGHRS and YFSETQ. Deletions cut 4 bases from V and 7 bases from J, with 20 bases between. The CDR3 has 16 residues. In DNA, the CDR3 is TGCGCCAGCAGCCTCTCGGACAGAACCGATATCGGGGAGCTGTTTTTT. Its protein product is CASSLSDRTDIGELFF. Using reference TRBV5-1 and TRBJ2-2 for the parts outside the CDR3, the full variable domain is KAGVTQTPRYLIKTRGQQVTLSCSPISGHRSVSWYQQTPGQGLQFLFEYFSETQRNKGNFPGRFSGRQFSNSRSEMNVSTLELGDSALYLCASSLSDRTDIGELFFGEGSRLTVL.

This sequence joins TRBV6-1 and TRBJ2-7, with D hard to call. Germline V gene sequence: CDR1 MNHNS, CDR2 SASEGT. The V gene lost 3 bases and the J gene lost 1 base, with 7 bases spanning the gap. The CDR3 is 13 residues long. CDR3 amino acids: CASSDHRSYEQYF. As DNA, the CDR3 is TGTGCCAGCAGTGATCACAGATCCTACGAGCAGTACTTC.

This sequence joins TRBV10-3 and TRBJ2-3, with D perhaps matching TRBD2 (6 bases). Looked up from germline, CDR1 is ENHRY and CDR2 is SYGVKD. The V end lost 9 bases, the J end lost 2 bases, and 9 bases lay between the germline ends. This CDR3 is built from 12 residues. In DNA form, the CDR3 reads TGTGCCATAGCGGGTCACACAGATACGCAGTATTTT. This encodes CAIAGHTDTQYF.

V usage is TRBV6-5 and J usage is TRBJ2-7; 7 positions agree with TRBD2. V trimming: 0 bases; J trimming: 4 bases; junction bases outside the gene matches: 6. The CDR3 has 15 amino acids. Germline values: CDR1 MNHEY, CDR2 SVGAGI. The DNA of the CDR3 is TGTGCCAGCAGTTACTCGGGTCTAGCGGCTTACGAGCAGTACTTC. This translates into CASSYSGLAAYEQYF.

The table lists this clone with a few counts. This chain connects TRBV7-2 to TRBJ2-5, with D maybe TRBD2 (5 bases). CDR3 length: 13 residues. Germline V CDR1 and CDR2: SGHTA, FQGNSA. V lost 5 bases and J lost 5, with 12 bases in between. The CDR3 reads CASSVSVGETQYF. The CDR3 coding sequence is TGTGCCAGCAGCGTTAGCGTTGGGGAGACCCAGTACTTC.